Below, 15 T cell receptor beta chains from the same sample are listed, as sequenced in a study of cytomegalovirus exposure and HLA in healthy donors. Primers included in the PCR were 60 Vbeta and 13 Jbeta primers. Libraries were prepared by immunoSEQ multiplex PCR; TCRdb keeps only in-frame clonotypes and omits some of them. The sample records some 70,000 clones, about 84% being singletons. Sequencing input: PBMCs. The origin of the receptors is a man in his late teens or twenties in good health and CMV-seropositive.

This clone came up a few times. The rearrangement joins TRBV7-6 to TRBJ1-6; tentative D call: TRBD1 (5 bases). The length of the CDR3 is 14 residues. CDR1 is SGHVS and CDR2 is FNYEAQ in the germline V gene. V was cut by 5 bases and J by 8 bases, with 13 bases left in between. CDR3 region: CASSPRDSDSPLHF. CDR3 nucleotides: TGTGCCAGCAGCCCCAGGGACTCCGATTCACCCCTCCACTTT.

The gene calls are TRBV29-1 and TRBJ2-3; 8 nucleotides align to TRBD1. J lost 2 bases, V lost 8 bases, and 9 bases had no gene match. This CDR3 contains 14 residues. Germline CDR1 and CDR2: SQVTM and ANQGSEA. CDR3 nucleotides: TGCAGCTACCTCGCAGGGGGCAACACAGATACGCAGTATTTT. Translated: CSYLAGGNTDTQYF.

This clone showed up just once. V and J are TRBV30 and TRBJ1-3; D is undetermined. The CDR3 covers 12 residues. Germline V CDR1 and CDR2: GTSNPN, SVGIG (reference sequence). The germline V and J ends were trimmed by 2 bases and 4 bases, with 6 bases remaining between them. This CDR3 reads CAWSTGGNTIYF. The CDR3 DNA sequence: TGTGCCTGGAGTACGGGGGGAAACACCATATATTTT.

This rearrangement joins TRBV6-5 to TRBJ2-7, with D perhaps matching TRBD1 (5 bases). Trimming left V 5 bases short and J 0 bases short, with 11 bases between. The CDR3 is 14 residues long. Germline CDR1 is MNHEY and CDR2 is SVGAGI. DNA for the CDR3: TGTGCCAGCAGTCCGACAGCCTCCTCCTACGAGCAGTACTTC. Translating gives CASSPTASSYEQYF.

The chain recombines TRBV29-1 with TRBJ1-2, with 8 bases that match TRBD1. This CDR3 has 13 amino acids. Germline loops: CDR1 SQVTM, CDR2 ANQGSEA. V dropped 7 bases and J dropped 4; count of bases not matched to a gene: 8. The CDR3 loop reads CSARQGNGYGYTF. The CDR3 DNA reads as TGCAGCGCTAGACAGGGGAATGGCTATGGCTACACCTTC. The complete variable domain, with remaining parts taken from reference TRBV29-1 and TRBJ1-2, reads SAVISQKPSRDICQRGTSLTIQCQVDSQVTMMFWYRQQPGQSLTLIATANQGSEATYESGFVIDKFPISRPNLTFSTLTVSNMSPEDSSIYLCSARQGNGYGYTFGSGTRLTVV.

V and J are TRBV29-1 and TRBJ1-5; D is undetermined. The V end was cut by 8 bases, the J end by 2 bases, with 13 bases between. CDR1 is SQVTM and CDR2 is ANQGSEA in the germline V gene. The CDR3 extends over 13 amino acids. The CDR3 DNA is TGCAGCCCCTTAACAAGTGGCAATCAGCCCCAGCATTTT. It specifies CSPLTSGNQPQHF.

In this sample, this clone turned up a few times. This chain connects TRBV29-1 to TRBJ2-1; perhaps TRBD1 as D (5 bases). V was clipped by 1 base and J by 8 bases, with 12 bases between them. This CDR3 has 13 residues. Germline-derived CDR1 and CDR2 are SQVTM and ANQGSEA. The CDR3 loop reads CSVEGPEGDEQFF. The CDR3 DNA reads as TGCAGCGTTGAAGGGCCCGAAGGGGATGAGCAGTTCTTC.

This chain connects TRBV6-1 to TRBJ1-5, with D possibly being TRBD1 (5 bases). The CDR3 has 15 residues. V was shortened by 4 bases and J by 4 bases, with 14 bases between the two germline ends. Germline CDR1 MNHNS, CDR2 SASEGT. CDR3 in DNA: TGTGCCAGCAGTGGGCAGGGCGGACTAAATCAGCCCCAGCATTTT. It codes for CASSGQGGLNQPQHF.

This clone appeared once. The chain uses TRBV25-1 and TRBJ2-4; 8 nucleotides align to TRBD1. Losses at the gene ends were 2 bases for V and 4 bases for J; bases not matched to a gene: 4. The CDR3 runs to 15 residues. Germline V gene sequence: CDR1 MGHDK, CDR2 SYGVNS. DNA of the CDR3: TGTGCCAGCAGTGAACCCACAGGGGGTAAAAACATTCAGTACTTC. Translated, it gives CASSEPTGGKNIQYF.

In DNA form, the CDR3 reads TGCAGCGTTCCAACAGGGGACTATGGCTACACCTTC. Translating it yields CSVPTGDYGYTF. The chain joins TRBV29-1 to TRBJ1-2; 7 bases are a match to TRBD1. This CDR3 is 12 amino acids long. The V segment lost 5 bases and the J segment 3 bases; nucleotides outside the gene matches: 3. Per germline, CDR1 SQVTM and CDR2 ANQGSEA.

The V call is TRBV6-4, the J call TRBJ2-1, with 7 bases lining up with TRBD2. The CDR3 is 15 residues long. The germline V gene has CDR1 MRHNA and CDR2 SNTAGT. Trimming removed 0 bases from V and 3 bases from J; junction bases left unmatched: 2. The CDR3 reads CASSDSERGYNEQFF. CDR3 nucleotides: TGTGCCAGCAGTGACTCCGAGCGGGGCTACAATGAGCAGTTCTTC.

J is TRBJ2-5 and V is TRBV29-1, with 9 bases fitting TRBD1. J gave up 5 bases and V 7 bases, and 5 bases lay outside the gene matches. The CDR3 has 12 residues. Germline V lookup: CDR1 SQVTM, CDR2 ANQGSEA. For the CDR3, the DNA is TGCAGCGCAGGACAGGGGTCGGAGACCCAGTACTTC. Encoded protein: CSAGQGSETQYF. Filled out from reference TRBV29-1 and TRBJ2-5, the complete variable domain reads SAVISQKPSRDICQRGTSLTIQCQVDSQVTMMFWYRQQPGQSLTLIATANQGSEATYESGFVIDKFPISRPNLTFSTLTVSNMSPEDSSIYLCSAGQGSETQYFGPGTRLLVL.

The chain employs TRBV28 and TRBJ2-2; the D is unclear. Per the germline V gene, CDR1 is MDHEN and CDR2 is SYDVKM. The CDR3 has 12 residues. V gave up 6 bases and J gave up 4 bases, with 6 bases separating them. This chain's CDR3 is CASSLRTGELFF. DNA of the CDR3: TGTGCCAGCAGCCTTCGCACCGGGGAGCTGTTTTTT.

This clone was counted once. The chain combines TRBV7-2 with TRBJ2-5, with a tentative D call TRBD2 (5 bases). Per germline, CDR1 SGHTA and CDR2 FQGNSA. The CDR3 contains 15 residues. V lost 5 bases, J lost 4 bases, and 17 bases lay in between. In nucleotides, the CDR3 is TGTGCCAGCAGCCCTAGCTCATACTCGAGAGAGACCCAGTACTTC. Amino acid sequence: CASSPSSYSRETQYF.

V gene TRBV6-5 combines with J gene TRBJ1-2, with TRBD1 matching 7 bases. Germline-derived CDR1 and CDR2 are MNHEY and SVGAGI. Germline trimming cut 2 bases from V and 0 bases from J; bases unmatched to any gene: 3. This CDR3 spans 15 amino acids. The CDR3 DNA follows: TGTGCCAGCAGTTACAAGGGGGCGCCTAACTATGGCTACACCTTC. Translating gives CASSYKGAPNYGYTF.